The source of this T cell receptor (beta chain) is a study of response to subunit inactivated influenza vaccine. About this clonotype: Its antigen is not identified.

Trimming removed 5 bases from V and 8 bases from J, with 12 bases in between. Germline lookup yields CDR1 MDHEN and CDR2 SYDVKM. The CDR3 spans 12 residues. Study-level findings and limits: New T cells are recruited in small numbers by each seasonal influenza vaccination, according to the authors' suggestion.

From the RT-PCR reads, TCRdb called clonotypes with MiXCR, one entry per CDR3 protein. The data show some 180,000 distinct CDR3 sequences, around 9% seen once. The rearrangement links TRBV28 to TRBJ1-2; D unresolved. This receptor was identified in a man between 50 and 59 years old who received an inactivated influenza vaccine. This sample comprised non-naive T cells sorted from PBMCs, obtained on the day of vaccination. CDR3 amino acids: CASSPDPTGYTF. The CDR3 DNA sequence: TGTGCCAGCAGTCCAGACCCGACGGGCTACACCTTC.